The 18 T cell receptor beta chains below all came from one sample that was sequenced in a study of CD8+ T cells in alopecia areata. Reverse transcribed after extraction, RNA yielded cDNA as the sequencing template. Clones were read by immunoSEQ multiplex PCR, and TCRdb kept only the in-frame ones, dropping some. This repertoire shows over 150,000 clones, roughly 50% found once; its top ten account for roughly 12%. Noted treatment: oral pan-JAK inhibitor, 5-10 mg twice daily. The input for sequencing was CD8+ T cells sorted from blood, taken at week 24, from a patient treated with tofacitinib. These receptors all stem from a human donor with alopecia areata.

V is TRBV5-1 and J is TRBJ1-1; TRBD1 aligns across 8 bases. Germline V gene lookup returns CDR1 SGHRS and CDR2 YFSETQ. V lost 4 bases and J lost 1; bases outside the gene matches: 6. This CDR3 spans 15 amino acids. The CDR3: CASSGAGTGNTEAFF. Written as DNA, the CDR3 is TGCGCCAGCAGCGGGGCCGGGACAGGGAACACTGAAGCTTTCTTT.

This chain joins TRBV7-9 and TRBJ1-2; TRBD1 matches 9 bases. The CDR3 runs 15 residues. The J segment lost 6 bases and the V segment lost 1 base, leaving 6 bases of the junction unmatched. CDR1 and CDR2 (germline): SEHNR, FQNEAQ (reference sequence). CDR3 coding DNA: TGTGCCAGCAGCTTAGTAGAGGGACAGGGCGATGGCTACACCTTC. Its protein product is CASSLVEGQGDGYTF. The full variable domain, in which reference TRBV7-9 and TRBJ1-2 provide the parts outside the CDR3, is DTGVSQNPRHKITKRGQNVTFRCDPISEHNRLYWYRQTLGQGPEFLTYFQNEAQLEKSRLLSDRFSAERPKGSFSTLEIQRTEQGDSAMYLCASSLVEGQGDGYTFGSGTRLTVV.

This clone appeared a few times. The chain joins TRBV6-5 to TRBJ2-7; D might be TRBD1 (6 bases). CDR1 is MNHEY and CDR2 is SVGAGI in the germline V gene. The V end lost 5 bases, the J end lost 2 bases, and 16 bases lay between the germline ends. This CDR3 has 15 residues. Here the CDR3 reads CASSTGRQVPYEQYF. CDR3 nucleotide sequence: TGTGCCAGCAGTACGGGACGACAGGTACCCTACGAGCAGTACTTC.

This clone has just one count. The J gene is TRBJ2-7, the V gene TRBV27; either TRBD1 or TRBD2 may supply D (5 bases each). The CDR3 totals 15 residues. Germline assignment: CDR1 MNHEY and CDR2 SMNVEV (reference sequence). The germline V and J ends were trimmed by 5 bases and 4 bases, with 18 bases remaining between them. The CDR3 region has the DNA TGTGCCAGCAGTCCAGGGACCGCTTTGCCGTACGAGCAGTACTTC. This gives the protein CASSPGTALPYEQYF.

J is TRBJ2-1 and V is TRBV7-3; 10 bases are a match to TRBD2. V shed 0 bases, J shed 5 bases, and the junction held 4 bases outside the gene matches. The CDR3 consists of 16 residues. Germline-derived CDR1 and CDR2 are SGHTA and FQGTGA. In nucleotides, the CDR3 is TGTGCCAGCAGCTTAACGTTAGCGGGGGGTAACAATGAGCAGTTCTTC. It yields the protein CASSLTLAGGNNEQFF.

The CDR3 is CASSEQSQPLHF. CDR3 sequence (DNA): TGTGCCAGCAGTGAGCAGAGCCAACCCCTCCACTTT. The J gene is TRBJ1-6, the V gene TRBV25-1; D not resolved. CDR3 length: 12 residues. Germline values: CDR1 MGHDK, CDR2 SYGVNS. Trimming pared 3 bases from V and 12 bases from J, leaving 9 bases between.

The J gene is TRBJ2-3, the V gene TRBV6-1; TRBD2 matches 9 bases. The CDR3 spans 14 residues. The germline V gene has CDR1 MNHNS and CDR2 SASEGT. The V gene end was trimmed by 6 bases and the J gene end by 3 bases; junction bases not matched to a gene: 4. The CDR3 loop is CASRFLAGTDTQYF. The CDR3 DNA reads as TGTGCCAGCAGGTTTCTAGCGGGGACAGATACGCAGTATTTT.

CDR3 protein: CAARGGTKADTQYF. The CDR3 DNA follows: TGTGCCGCTCGAGGGGGGACAAAGGCAGATACGCAGTATTTT. The V call is TRBV6-1, the J call TRBJ2-3; D possibly matches TRBD1 or TRBD2 (6 bases each). The V gene's germline CDR1 is MNHNS and CDR2 SASEGT. V gave up 11 bases and J gave up 4 bases, with 19 bases separating them. CDR3 size: 14 residues.

This clone has a handful of counts. This sequence joins TRBV13 and TRBJ2-2; the D is unclear. CDR1 and CDR2 (germline): PRHDT, FYEKMQ (reference sequence). V lost 0 bases and J 7 bases, leaving 9 bases between the germline ends. CDR3 length equals 14 residues. CDR3 in amino acids: CASSLGGLNGELFF. In nucleotides, the CDR3 is TGTGCCAGCAGCTTAGGAGGGTTGAACGGGGAGCTGTTTTTT. Supplemented by reference TRBV13 and TRBJ2-2, the full variable domain reads AAGVIQSPRHLIKEKRETATLKCYPIPRHDTVYWYQQGPGQDPQFLISFYEKMQSDKGSIPDRFSAQQFSDYHSELNMSSLELGDSALYFCASSLGGLNGELFFGEGSRLTVL.

J is TRBJ2-1 and V is TRBV13; tentative D call: TRBD2 (5 bases). The germline V gene encodes CDR1 PRHDT and CDR2 FYEKMQ (reference sequence). The CDR3 is 14 amino acids. The V end lost 5 bases, the J end lost 9 bases, and 17 bases lay between the germline ends. The DNA for the CDR3 is TGTGCCAGCAGCACGTCCGCGGGTAACGCTGAGCAGTTCTTC. Its translation: CASSTSAGNAEQFF.

V and J are TRBV29-1 and TRBJ1-2; tentative D call: TRBD1 (5 bases). Trimming removed 4 bases at V and 2 bases at J, with 11 bases between. The length of the CDR3 is 13 residues. The germline V gene has CDR1 SQVTM and CDR2 ANQGSEA. The CDR3: CSVGSGRNYGYTF. CDR3 nucleotide sequence: TGCAGCGTTGGGTCAGGGAGAAACTATGGCTACACCTTC.

The genes are TRBV5-6 and TRBJ1-2; the D gene is possibly TRBD1 (6 bases). Germline CDR1 is SGHDT and CDR2 is YYEEEE. V lost 3 bases to trimming and J lost 4 bases, with 13 bases between them. The CDR3 is 14 amino acids. CDR3 sequence reads: CASSSGTIVYGYTF. Written as DNA, the CDR3 is TGTGCCAGCAGCTCCGGGACAATAGTCTATGGCTACACCTTC.

CDR3: CASSAGGGGQPQHF. The CDR3 nucleotides are TGTGCCAGCAGCGCTGGAGGGGGCGGTCAGCCCCAGCATTTT. The J gene is TRBJ1-5, the V gene TRBV5-6; 7 bases align to TRBD1. The germline V gene has CDR1 SGHDT and CDR2 YYEEEE. V gave up 4 bases and J gave up 6 bases; unmatched junction bases: 7. The CDR3 has 14 amino acids.

The rearrangement links TRBV27 to TRBJ2-2; maybe TRBD2 (7 bases). Germline V gene lookup returns CDR1 MNHEY and CDR2 SMNVEV (reference sequence). The V end was cut by 5 bases, the J end by 7 bases, with 14 bases between. This CDR3 is 14 amino acids long. CDR3 DNA: TGTGCCAGCAGTCCCATCGGGGGGCTCGGGGAGCTGTTTTTT. Its translation: CASSPIGGLGELFF.

The chain has TRBV27 and TRBJ2-3, with 7 bases aligning to TRBD2. Germline assignment: CDR1 MNHEY and CDR2 SMNVEV (reference sequence). The CDR3 covers 16 residues. The J segment lost 0 bases and the V segment lost 1 base, leaving 4 bases of the junction unmatched. In DNA form, the CDR3 reads TGTGCCAGCAGTTTATTGGGAGCGGGGAGCACAGATACGCAGTATTTT. The encoded protein is CASSLLGAGSTDTQYF.

The rearrangement joins TRBV11-2 to TRBJ2-3; 8 nucleotides agree with TRBD1. Germline V lookup: CDR1 SGHAT, CDR2 FQNNGV. With V trimmed by 5 bases and J by 2 bases, 6 bases remained unmatched. This CDR3 contains 15 residues. Here the CDR3 DNA reads TGTGCCAGCAGCCCACAGGGGGTTCACACAGATACGCAGTATTTT. Translating gives CASSPQGVHTDTQYF. Variable domain in full (rest from reference TRBV11-2 and TRBJ2-3): EAGVAQSPRYKIIEKRQSVAFWCNPISGHATLYWYQQILGQGPKLLIQFQNNGVVDDSQLPKDRFSAERLKGVDSTLKIQPAKLEDSAVYLCASSPQGVHTDTQYFGPGTRLTVL.

This clone appeared a single time. The chain joins TRBV4-1 to TRBJ1-5; D uncertain. V lost 1 base, J lost 2 bases, and 6 bases lay in between. Germline V gene lookup returns CDR1 MGHRA and CDR2 YSYEKL. The CDR3 covers 14 residues. The CDR3 protein is CASSQGPGNQPQHF. The CDR3 DNA sequence: TGCGCCAGCAGCCAAGGACCAGGCAATCAGCCCCAGCATTTT.

The chain carries TRBV27 and TRBJ1-6, with 7 bases that match TRBD1. The germline V gene encodes CDR1 MNHEY and CDR2 SMNVEV (reference sequence). V shed 5 bases, J shed 8 bases, and the junction held 6 bases outside the gene matches. The CDR3 is 14 amino acids. CDR3 region: CASSQTGRDSPLHF. DNA for the CDR3: TGTGCCAGCAGTCAGACAGGGAGGGATTCACCCCTCCACTTT.